The 10 T cell receptor beta chains listed next were all sequenced from one sample in a study of blood T cells in healthy people across ages. The second PCR ran about 6 to 11 cycles with a sample-barcoded 5' primer and J-beta primers. TCRdb passed the 5' RACE reads through MiXCR, listing each CDR3 protein once. The table shows around 790,000 distinct CDR3 sequences, with under 45% occurring only once. The sequenced sample consisted of blood. These receptor sequences come from a man in his 60s in good health.

This clonotype was counted once. V gene TRBV4-1 combines with J gene TRBJ1-5; 7 positions agree with TRBD1. CDR3 length: 16 residues. Germline loops: CDR1 MGHRA, CDR2 YSYEKL. With V trimmed by 3 bases and J by 4 bases, 9 bases remained unmatched. The CDR3 DNA reads as TGCGCCAGCAGCCACGTACCGGGACAGTCTAATCAGCCCCAGCATTTT. Translated: CASSHVPGQSNQPQHF.

The chain links TRBV12-3 or TRBV12-4 to TRBJ1-5; D possibly corresponds to TRBD1 (5 bases). V dropped 6 bases and J dropped 1 base, with 13 bases sitting between them. This CDR3 is 15 amino acids long. CDR3 loop: CASRPLGESNQPQHF. The CDR3 bases are TGTGCCAGCAGGCCCTTGGGGGAGAGCAATCAGCCCCAGCATTTT.

The J gene is TRBJ1-6, the V gene TRBV29-1; D perhaps matches TRBD1 (6 bases). The CDR3 sequence is 15 residues long. The germline gives CDR1 SQVTM, CDR2 ANQGSEA. V was shortened by 6 bases and J by 5 bases, with 17 bases between the two germline ends. The CDR3 sequence is CSVYTGQPDNSPLHF. The CDR3 DNA follows: TGCAGCGTCTATACTGGACAGCCGGATAATTCACCCCTCCACTTT.

V is TRBV4-3 and J is TRBJ1-5, with TRBD1 as a possible D gene (5 bases). There are 16 residues in the CDR3. Germline CDR1 reads LGHNA; CDR2 reads YSLEER. Trimming cost V 0 bases and J 0 bases, with 9 bases left between them. As DNA, the CDR3 is TGCGCCAGCAGCCAAGATGACAGCGATAGCAATCAGCCCCAGCATTTT. It encodes CASSQDDSDSNQPQHF.

V is TRBV6-1 and J is TRBJ1-4; TRBD1 matches at 8 bases. CDR3 length: 17 residues. Germline CDR1 and CDR2: MNHNS and SASEGT. Trimming cost V 6 bases and J 10 bases; bases outside gene matches: 19. CDR3 in amino acids: CASRDQGASLVEGKLFF. The CDR3 DNA reads as TGTGCCAGCAGGGACCAGGGGGCTTCACTGGTGGAGGGAAAACTGTTTTTT.

This clonotype was observed many times. The V and J genes are TRBV27 and TRBJ2-7; a possible D gene is TRBD1 (6 bases). There are 13 residues in the CDR3. The V end lost 5 bases, the J end lost 2 bases, and 10 bases lay between the germline ends. Germline loops: CDR1 MNHEY, CDR2 SMNVEV (reference sequence). In DNA form, the CDR3 reads TGTGCCAGCAGTCGGACAGACACCTACGAGCAGTACTTC. This translates into CASSRTDTYEQYF.

The J gene is TRBJ1-6, the V gene TRBV6-1; perhaps TRBD1 as D (5 bases). The V end lost 5 bases, the J end lost 10 bases, and 12 bases lay between the germline ends. Germline V lookup: CDR1 MNHNS, CDR2 SASEGT. The CDR3 length is 13 residues. As DNA, the CDR3 is TGTGCCAGCAGTAAGACGGGGCAATCACCCCTCCACTTT. Translation: CASSKTGQSPLHF.

This chain uses TRBV7-2 with TRBJ2-7; D remains ambiguous. Per the germline V gene, CDR1 is SGHTA and CDR2 is FQGNSA. CDR3 length: 13 residues. Deletions cut 2 bases from V and 1 base from J, with 6 bases between. CDR3 region: CASSLFASYEQYF. In DNA form, the CDR3 reads TGTGCCAGCAGCTTATTCGCTTCCTACGAGCAGTACTTC. Drawing the rest from reference TRBV7-2 and TRBJ2-7, the complete variable domain is GAGVSQSPSNKVTEKGKDVELRCDPISGHTALYWYRQSLGQGLEFLIYFQGNSAPDKSGLPSDRFSAERTGGSVSTLTIQRTQQEDSAVYLCASSLFASYEQYFGPGTRLTVT.

Only a few counts were recorded for this clonotype. The rearrangement joins TRBV28 to TRBJ2-7; a possible D gene is TRBD2 (6 bases). CDR1 and CDR2 (germline): MDHEN, SYDVKM. Between the trimmed V and J ends, which lost 6 bases and 7 bases, there was a span of 16 bases. This CDR3 is 13 amino acids long. The DNA of the CDR3 is TGTGCCAGCAGCCACGGGAGTAACAATGAGCAGTACTTC. Protein product: CASSHGSNNEQYF.

The rearrangement uses TRBV3-1 and TRBJ2-7; D gene uncertain. The CDR3 is 13 residues long. Germline V gives CDR1 LGHDT, CDR2 YNNKEL (reference sequence). V dropped 1 base and J dropped 4 bases, with 8 bases sitting between them. This CDR3 is CASSQGWQYEQYF. The CDR3 DNA is TGTGCCAGCAGCCAAGGGTGGCAGTACGAGCAGTACTTC.